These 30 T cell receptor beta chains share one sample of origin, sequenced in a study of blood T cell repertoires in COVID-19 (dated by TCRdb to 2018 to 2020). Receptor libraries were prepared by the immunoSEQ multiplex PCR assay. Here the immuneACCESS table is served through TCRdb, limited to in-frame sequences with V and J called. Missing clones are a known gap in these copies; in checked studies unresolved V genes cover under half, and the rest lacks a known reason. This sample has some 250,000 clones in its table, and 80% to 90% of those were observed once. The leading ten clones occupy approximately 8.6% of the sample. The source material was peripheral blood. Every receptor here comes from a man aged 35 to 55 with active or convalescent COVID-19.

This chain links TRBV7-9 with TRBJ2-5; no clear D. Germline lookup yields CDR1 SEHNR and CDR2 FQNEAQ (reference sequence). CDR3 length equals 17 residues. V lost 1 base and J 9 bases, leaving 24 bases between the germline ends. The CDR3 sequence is CASSLDLFRETDVAQYF. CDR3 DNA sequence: TGTGCCAGCAGCTTAGATTTATTTAGAGAGACTGACGTGGCCCAGTACTTC.

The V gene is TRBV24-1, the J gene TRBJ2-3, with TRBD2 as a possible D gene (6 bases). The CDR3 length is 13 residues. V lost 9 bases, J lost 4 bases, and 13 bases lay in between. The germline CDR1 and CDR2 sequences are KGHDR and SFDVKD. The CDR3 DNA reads TGTGCCACCGCCGACGGGGGTTCAGATACGCAGTATTTT. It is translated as CATADGGSDTQYF.

CDR3: CASSVRQGQPQHF. The CDR3 DNA sequence: TGTGCCAGCAGTGTCCGACAGGGTCAGCCCCAGCATTTT. This chain links TRBV27 with TRBJ1-5; 7 bases are a match to TRBD1. CDR3 length: 13 amino acids. CDR1 and CDR2 (germline): MNHEY, SMNVEV (reference sequence). With V trimmed by 5 bases and J by 6 bases, 4 bases remained unmatched.

CDR3 coding DNA: TGTGCCAGCAAGACAGGGGCCGGGGAGCTGTTTTTT. This encodes CASKTGAGELFF. V and J are TRBV5-4 and TRBJ2-2, with 8 nucleotides matching TRBD1. J lost 6 bases, V lost 6 bases, and 1 base had no gene match. Germline CDR1 SGHNT, CDR2 YYREEE (reference sequence). The CDR3 sequence is 12 residues long. The full variable domain, in which reference TRBV5-4 and TRBJ2-2 provide the parts outside the CDR3, is ETGVTQSPTHLIKTRGQQVTLRCSSQSGHNTVSWYQQALGQGPQFIFQYYREEENGRGNFPPRFSGLQFPNYSSELNVNALELDDSALYLCASKTGAGELFFGEGSRLTVL.

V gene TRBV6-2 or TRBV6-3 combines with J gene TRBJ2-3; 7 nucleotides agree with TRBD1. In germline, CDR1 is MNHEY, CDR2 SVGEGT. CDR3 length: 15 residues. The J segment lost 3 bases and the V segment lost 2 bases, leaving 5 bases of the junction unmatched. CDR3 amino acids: CASSYDRVGTDTQYF. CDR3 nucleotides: TGTGCCAGCAGTTACGACAGGGTTGGAACAGATACGCAGTATTTT.

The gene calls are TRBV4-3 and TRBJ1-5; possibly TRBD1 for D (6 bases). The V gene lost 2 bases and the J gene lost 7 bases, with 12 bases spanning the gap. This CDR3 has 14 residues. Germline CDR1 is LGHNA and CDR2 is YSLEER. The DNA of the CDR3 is TGCGCCAGCAGCCAAAGCTACAGGGAACAGCCCCAGCATTTT. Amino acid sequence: CASSQSYREQPQHF.

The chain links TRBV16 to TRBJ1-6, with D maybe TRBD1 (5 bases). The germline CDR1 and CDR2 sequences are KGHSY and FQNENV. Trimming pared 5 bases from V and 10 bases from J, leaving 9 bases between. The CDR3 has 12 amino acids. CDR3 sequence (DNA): TGTGCCAGCAGCTCCGGGGGATCACCCCTCCACTTT. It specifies CASSSGGSPLHF.

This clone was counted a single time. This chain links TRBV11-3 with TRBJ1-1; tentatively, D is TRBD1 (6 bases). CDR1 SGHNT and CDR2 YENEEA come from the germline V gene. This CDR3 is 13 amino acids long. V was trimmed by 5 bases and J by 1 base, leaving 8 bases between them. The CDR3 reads CASSGTPNTEAFF. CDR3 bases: TGTGCCAGCAGCGGGACACCGAACACTGAAGCTTTCTTT.

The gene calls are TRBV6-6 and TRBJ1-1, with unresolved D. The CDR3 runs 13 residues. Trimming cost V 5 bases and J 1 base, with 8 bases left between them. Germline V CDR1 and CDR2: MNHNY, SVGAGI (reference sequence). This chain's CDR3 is CASSTTENTEAFF. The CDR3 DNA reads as TGTGCCAGCAGTACCACAGAGAACACTGAAGCTTTCTTT.

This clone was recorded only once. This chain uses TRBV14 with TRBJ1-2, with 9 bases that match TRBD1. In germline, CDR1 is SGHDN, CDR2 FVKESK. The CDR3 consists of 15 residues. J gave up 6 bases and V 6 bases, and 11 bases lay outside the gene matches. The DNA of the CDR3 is TGTGCCAGCAGTCCAATAGGGACAGGGAAGAATGGCTACACCTTC. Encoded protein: CASSPIGTGKNGYTF.

The CDR3 sequence is CSVQINYGYTF. In nucleotides, the CDR3 is TGCAGCGTCCAGATTAACTATGGCTACACCTTC. J is TRBJ1-2 and V is TRBV29-1, with D hard to call. This CDR3 spans 11 amino acids. CDR1 is SQVTM and CDR2 is ANQGSEA in the germline V gene. The V gene lost 6 bases and the J gene lost 1 base, with 6 bases spanning the gap.

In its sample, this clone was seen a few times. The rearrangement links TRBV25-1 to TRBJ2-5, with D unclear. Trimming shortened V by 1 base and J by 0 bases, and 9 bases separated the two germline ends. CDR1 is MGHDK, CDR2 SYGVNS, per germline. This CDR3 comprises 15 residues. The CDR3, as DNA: TGTGCCAGCAGTGAATCGGCAGGCGACCAAGAGACCCAGTACTTC. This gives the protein CASSESAGDQETQYF.

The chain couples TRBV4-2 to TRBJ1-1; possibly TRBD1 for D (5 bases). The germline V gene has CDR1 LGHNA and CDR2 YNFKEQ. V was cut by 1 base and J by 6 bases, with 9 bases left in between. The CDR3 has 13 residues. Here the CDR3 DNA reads TGTGCCAGCAGCCAAGGACAGTCCCCTGAAGCTTTCTTT. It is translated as CASSQGQSPEAFF.

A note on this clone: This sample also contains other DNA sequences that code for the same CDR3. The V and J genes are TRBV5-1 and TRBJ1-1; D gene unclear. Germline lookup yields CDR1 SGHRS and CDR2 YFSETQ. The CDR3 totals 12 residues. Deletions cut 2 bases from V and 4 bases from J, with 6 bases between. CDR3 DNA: TGCGCCAGCAGCTTCGGCGGCACTGAAGCTTTCTTT. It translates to CASSFGGTEAFF.

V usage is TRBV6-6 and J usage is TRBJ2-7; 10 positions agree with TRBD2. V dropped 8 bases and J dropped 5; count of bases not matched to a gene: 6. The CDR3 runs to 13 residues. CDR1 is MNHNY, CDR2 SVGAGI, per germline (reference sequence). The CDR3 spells CASRAGGIHEQYF. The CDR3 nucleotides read TGTGCCAGCCGAGCGGGAGGGATCCACGAGCAGTACTTC.

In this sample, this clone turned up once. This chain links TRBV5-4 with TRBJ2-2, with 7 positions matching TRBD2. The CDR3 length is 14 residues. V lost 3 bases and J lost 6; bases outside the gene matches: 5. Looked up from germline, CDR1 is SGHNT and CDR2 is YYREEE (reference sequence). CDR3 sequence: CASSYAGRAGELFF. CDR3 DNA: TGTGCCAGCAGCTACGCAGGGAGGGCCGGGGAGCTGTTTTTT.

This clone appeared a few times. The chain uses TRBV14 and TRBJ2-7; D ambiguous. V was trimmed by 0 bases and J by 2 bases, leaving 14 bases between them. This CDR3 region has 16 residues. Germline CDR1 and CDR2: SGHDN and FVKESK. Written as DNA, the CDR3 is TGTGCCAGCAGCCAAGACTGGCCGCTCCTAGCCTACGAGCAGTACTTC. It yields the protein CASSQDWPLLAYEQYF.

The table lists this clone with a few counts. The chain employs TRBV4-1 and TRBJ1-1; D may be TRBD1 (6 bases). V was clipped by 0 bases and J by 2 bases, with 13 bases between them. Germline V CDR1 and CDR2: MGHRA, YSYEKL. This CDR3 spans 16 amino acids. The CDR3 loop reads CASSQEPGGANTEAFF. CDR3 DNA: TGCGCCAGCAGCCAAGAACCTGGGGGGGCCAACACTGAAGCTTTCTTT.

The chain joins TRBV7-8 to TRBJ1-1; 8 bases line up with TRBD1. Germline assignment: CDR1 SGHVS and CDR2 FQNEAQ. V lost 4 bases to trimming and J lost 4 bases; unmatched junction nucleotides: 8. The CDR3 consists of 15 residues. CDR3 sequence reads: CASSSTRTGTTEAFF. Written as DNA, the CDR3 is TGTGCCAGCAGCTCGACCAGGACAGGGACCACTGAAGCTTTCTTT.

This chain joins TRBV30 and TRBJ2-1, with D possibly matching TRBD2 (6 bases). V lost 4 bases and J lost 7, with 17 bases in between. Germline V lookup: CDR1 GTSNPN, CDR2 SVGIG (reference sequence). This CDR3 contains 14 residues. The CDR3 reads CAWIRAGLGNEQFF. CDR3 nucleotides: TGTGCCTGGATTAGGGCGGGACTGGGGAATGAGCAGTTCTTC.

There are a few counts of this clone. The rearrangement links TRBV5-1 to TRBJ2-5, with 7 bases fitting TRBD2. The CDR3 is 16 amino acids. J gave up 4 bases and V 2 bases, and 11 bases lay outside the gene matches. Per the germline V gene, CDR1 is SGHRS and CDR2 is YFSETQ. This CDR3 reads CASSFRAMGRGETQYF. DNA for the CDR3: TGCGCCAGCAGCTTTCGCGCCATGGGGAGGGGAGAGACCCAGTACTTC.

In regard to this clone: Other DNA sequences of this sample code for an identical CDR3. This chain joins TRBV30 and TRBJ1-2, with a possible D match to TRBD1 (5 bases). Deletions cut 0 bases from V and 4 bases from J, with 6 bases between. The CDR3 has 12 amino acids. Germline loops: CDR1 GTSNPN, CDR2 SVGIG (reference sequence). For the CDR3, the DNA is TGTGCCTGGAGTGTGGGGGGCTATGGCTACACCTTC. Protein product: CAWSVGGYGYTF.

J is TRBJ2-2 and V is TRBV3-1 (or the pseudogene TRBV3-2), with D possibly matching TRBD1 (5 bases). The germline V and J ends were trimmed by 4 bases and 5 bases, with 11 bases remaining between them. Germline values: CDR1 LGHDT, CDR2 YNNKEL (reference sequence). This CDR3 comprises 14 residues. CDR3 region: CASSPDTPTGELFF. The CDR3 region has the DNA TGTGCCAGCAGCCCGGACACTCCTACCGGGGAGCTGTTTTTT.

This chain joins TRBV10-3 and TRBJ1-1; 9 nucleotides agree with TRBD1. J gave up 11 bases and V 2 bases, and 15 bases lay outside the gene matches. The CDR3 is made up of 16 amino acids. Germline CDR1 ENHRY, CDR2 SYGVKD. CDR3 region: CAISEPGGQGVPRAFF. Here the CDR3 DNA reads TGTGCCATCAGTGAGCCAGGGGGACAGGGAGTCCCTCGGGCTTTCTTT.

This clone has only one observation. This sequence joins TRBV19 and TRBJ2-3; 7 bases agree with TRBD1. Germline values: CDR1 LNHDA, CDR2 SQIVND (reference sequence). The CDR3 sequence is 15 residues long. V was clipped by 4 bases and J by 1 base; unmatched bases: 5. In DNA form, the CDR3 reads TGTGCCAGTAGTACACAGGGGTGGGGCACAGATACGCAGTATTTT. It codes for CASSTQGWGTDTQYF.

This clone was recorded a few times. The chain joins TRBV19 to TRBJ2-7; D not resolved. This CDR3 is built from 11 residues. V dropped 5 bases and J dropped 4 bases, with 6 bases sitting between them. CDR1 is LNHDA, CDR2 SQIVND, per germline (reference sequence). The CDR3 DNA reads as TGTGCCAGTAGTTCCAGGTACGAGCAGTACTTC. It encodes CASSSRYEQYF.

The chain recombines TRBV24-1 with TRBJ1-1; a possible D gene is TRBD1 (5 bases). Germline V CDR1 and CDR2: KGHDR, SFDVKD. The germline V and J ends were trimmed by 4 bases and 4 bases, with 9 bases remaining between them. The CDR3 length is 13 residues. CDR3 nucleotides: TGTGCCACCAGTGACCGAGACAGCACTGAAGCTTTCTTT. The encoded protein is CATSDRDSTEAFF.

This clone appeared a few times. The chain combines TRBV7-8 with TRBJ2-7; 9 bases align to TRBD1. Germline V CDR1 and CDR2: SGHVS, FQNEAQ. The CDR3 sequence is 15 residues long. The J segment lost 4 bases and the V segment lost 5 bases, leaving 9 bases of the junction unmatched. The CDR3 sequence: CASSNDGTGLYEQYF. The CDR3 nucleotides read TGTGCCAGCAGCAACGACGGGACAGGGTTGTACGAGCAGTACTTC.

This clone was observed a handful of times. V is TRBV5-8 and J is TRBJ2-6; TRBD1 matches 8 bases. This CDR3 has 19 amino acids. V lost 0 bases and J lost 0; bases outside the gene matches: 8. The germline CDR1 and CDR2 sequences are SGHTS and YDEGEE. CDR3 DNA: TGTGCCAGCAGCTTGGGGCCGGGACAGGTATACTCTGGGGCCAACGTCCTGACTTTC. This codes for CASSLGPGQVYSGANVLTF.

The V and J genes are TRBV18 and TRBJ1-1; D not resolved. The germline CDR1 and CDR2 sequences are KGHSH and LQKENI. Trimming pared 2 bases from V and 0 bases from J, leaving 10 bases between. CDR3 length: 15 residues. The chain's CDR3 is CASSPEGPLNTEAFF. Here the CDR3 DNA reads TGTGCCAGCTCACCAGAGGGTCCCTTGAACACTGAAGCTTTCTTT.